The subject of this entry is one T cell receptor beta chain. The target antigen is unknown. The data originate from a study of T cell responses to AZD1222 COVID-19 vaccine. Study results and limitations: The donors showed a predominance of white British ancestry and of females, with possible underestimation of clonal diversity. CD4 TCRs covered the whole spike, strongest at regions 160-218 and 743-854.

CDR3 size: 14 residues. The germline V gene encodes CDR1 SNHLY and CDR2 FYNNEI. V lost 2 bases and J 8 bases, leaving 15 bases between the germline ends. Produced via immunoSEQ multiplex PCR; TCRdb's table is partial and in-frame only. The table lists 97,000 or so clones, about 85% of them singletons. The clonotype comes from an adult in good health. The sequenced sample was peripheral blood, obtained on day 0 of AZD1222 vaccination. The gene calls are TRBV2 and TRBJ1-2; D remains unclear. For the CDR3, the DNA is TGTGCCAGCAGTGAATTAACTGACTTTGGGGGCTACACCTTC. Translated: CASSELTDFGGYTF.